The TCR beta chain described here comes from a study of blood T cell repertoires in COVID-19. Study context: From T cells, B-cell-depleted T cells, or PBMCs came the material, which was cDNA or gDNA.

Germline CDR1 and CDR2: SGHRS and YFSETQ. This CDR3 spans 14 amino acids. The ends lost 0 bases at V and 4 bases at J; junction bases unmatched: 3. The repertoire was sequenced with immunoSEQ multiplex PCR; TCRdb's copy has only in-frame clones and lacks some. This sample carries some 130,000 clones, about nine tenths of them seen once, and the ten largest clones take roughly 10%. Sequenced input: peripheral blood. The sequence derives from a woman between 65 and 79 years old with COVID-19, enrolled during active disease. V usage is TRBV5-1 and J usage is TRBJ1-1; the match to TRBD1 covers 7 bases. The CDR3 bases are TGCGCCAGCAGCTTGGCCCAGGGGGTCACTGAAGCTTTCTTT. It encodes CASSLAQGVTEAFF.